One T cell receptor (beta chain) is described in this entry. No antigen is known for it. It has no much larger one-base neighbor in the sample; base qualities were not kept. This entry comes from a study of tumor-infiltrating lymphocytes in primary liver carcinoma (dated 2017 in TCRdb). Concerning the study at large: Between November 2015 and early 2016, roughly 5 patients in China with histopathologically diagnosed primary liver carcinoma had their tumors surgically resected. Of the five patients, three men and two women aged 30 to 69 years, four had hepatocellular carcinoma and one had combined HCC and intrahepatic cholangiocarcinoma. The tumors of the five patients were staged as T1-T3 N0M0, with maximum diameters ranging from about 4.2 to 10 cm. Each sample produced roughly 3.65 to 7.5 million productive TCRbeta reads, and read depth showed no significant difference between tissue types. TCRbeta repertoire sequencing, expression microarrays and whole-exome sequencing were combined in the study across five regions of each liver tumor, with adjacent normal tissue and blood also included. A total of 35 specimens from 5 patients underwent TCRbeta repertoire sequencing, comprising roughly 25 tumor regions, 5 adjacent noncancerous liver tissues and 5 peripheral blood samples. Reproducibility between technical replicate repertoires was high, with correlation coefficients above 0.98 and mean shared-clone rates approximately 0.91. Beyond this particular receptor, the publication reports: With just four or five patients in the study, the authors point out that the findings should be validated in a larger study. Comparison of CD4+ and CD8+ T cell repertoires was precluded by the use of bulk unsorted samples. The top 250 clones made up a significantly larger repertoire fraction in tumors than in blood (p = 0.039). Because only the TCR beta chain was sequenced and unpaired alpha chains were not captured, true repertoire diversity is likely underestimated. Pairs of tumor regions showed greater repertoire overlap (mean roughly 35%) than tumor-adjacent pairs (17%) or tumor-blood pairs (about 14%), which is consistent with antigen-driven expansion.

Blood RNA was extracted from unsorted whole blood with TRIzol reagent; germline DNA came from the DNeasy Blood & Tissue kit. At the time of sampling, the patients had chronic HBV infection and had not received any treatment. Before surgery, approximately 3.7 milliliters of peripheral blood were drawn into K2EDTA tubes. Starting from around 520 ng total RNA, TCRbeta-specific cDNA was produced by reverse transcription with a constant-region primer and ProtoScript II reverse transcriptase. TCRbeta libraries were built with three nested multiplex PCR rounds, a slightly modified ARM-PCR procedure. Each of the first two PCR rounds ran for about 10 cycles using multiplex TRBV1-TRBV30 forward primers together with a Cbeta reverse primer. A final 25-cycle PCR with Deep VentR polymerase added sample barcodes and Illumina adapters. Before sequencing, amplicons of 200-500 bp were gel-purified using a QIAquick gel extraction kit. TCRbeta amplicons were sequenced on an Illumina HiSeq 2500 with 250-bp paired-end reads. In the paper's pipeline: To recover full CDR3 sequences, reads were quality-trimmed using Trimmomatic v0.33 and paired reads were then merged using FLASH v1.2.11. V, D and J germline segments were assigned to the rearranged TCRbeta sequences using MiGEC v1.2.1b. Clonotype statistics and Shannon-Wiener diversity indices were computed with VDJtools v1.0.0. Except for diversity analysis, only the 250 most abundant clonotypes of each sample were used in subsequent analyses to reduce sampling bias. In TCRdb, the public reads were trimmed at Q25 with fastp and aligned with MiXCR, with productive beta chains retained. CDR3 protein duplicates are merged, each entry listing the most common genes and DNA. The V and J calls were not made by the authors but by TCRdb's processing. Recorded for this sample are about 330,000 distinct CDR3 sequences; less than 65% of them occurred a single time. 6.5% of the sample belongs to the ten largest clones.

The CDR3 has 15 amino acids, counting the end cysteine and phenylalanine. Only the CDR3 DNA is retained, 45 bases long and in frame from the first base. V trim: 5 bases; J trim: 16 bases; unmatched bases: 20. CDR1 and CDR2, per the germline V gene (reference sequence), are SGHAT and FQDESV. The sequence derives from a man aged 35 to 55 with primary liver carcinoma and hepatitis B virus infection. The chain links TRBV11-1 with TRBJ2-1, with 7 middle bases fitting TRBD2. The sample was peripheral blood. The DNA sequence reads TGTGCCAGCAGCCCACGGACTAGTCTGGCCAATGAGCTCTTCTTC. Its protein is CASSPRTSLANELFF.